The sequence of this TCR beta chain was determined in a study of cytomegalovirus exposure and HLA in healthy donors. Study results and limitations: Later, TCR association rates were found to vary by HLA locus, highest for DRB1 and lowest for HLA-C.

13 Jbeta primers and 60 Vbeta primers were used for the PCR. Some clones are missing from TCRdb's copy, which holds only in-frame ones; the method was immunoSEQ multiplex PCR. The data contain about 160,000 clones, 75% to 90% of them singletons. Donors likely had unrecorded immune exposures despite being nominally healthy when sampled. On this clone itself: Its antigen is as yet unknown.

The clonotype comes from a woman aged 50 to 65 in good health and CMV-seropositive. The sample consisted of PBMCs.

CDR3 sequence reads: CASSPIRGDGELFF. The DNA for the CDR3 is TGCGCCAGCAGCCCTATAAGAGGTGACGGGGAGCTGTTTTTT. This chain joins TRBV5-1 and TRBJ2-2; D is undetermined. Looked up from germline, CDR1 is SGHRS and CDR2 is YFSETQ. Trimming took off 4 bases at V and 7 bases at J, with 14 bases between the two ends. This CDR3 is 14 amino acids long.